This T cell receptor beta chain was obtained from a study of blood T cells in healthy people across ages. The second PCR ran roughly 6 to 11 cycles with a sample-barcoded 5' primer and J-beta primers. From the 5' RACE reads, TCRdb called clonotypes with MiXCR, one entry per CDR3 protein. Of some 700,000 distinct CDR3 sequences listed, around a fifth were seen once; the top ten hold around a fifth. Germline-derived CDR1 and CDR2 are SGHRS and YFSETQ. The CDR3 spans 14 residues. The ends lost 1 base at V and 5 bases at J; junction bases unmatched: 5. The material sequenced was blood. The genes are TRBV5-1 and TRBJ2-5, with 7 bases aligning to TRBD2. This TCR came from a man in his 70s in good health. The CDR3 region has the DNA TGCGCCAGCAGCTTGAACTGGGGAGGGGAGACCCAGTACTTC. Translation gives CASSLNWGGETQYF. Full variable domain (remainder filled in from reference TRBV5-1 and TRBJ2-5): KAGVTQTPRYLIKTRGQQVTLSCSPISGHRSVSWYQQTPGQGLQFLFEYFSETQRNKGNFPGRFSGRQFSNSRSEMNVSTLELGDSALYLCASSLNWGGETQYFGPGTRLLVL.